The rows below give T cell receptor beta chains drawn from one sample of a study of T cells in Graves' hyperthyroidism and ophthalmopathy. MiXCR was run by TCRdb on the multiplex PCR reads, yielding one entry per CDR3 protein. The sample consists of about 350,000 distinct CDR3 sequences, about 15% of them appearing once. Material for sequencing was blood. The receptors shown here come from a woman aged 25 to 45 with Graves' hyperthyroidism. CDR3s include the opening cysteine and the closing phenylalanine or tryptophan. Fields, in order: J gene, clone size, D gene, V gene, CDR3 protein, CDR3 DNA. D genes are given only for firm matches. Some rows mark clone size as missing; the rest say once, few, many or name a class of expanded clone.

>TRBJ1-1|many|NA|TRBV6-2/TRBV6-3
CASRDPGTEAFF
TGTGCCAGCAGAGATCCAGGGACTGAAGCTTTCTTT
>TRBJ2-7|NA|NA|TRBV29-1
CSVGTLSSYEQYF
TGCAGCGTCGGGACTCTAAGCTCCTACGAGCAGTACTTC
>TRBJ2-1|many|NA|TRBV6-2/TRBV6-3
CASSSTGAEQFF
TGTGCCAGCAGCTCGACGGGAGCTGAGCAGTTCTTC
>TRBJ2-1|few|NA|TRBV20-1
CSARGVSYNEQFF
TGCAGTGCTAGAGGGGTCTCCTACAATGAGCAGTTCTTC
>TRBJ1-1|few|NA|TRBV19
CASSSGLRAEAFF
TGTGCCAGTAGTTCCGGACTCAGGGCTGAAGCTTTCTTT
>TRBJ2-7|many|NA|TRBV7-9
CASSLSRGEQYF
TGTGCCAGCAGCTTAAGCAGGGGCGAGCAGTACTTC
>TRBJ2-5|many|TRBD2|TRBV28
CASSLASGGETQYF
TGTGCCAGCAGTTTGGCGAGCGGGGGAGAGACCCAGTACTTC
>TRBJ2-7|many|NA|TRBV28
CASSFGGRNRDRSYEQYF
TGTGCCAGCAGTTTCGGGGGAAGAAACCGGGACAGATCCTACGAGCAGTACTTC
>TRBJ2-7|many|NA|TRBV9
CASSVGYSYEQYF
TGTGCCAGCAGCGTAGGCTACTCCTACGAGCAGTACTTC
>TRBJ2-2|NA|NA|TRBV27
CASSLEGESNTGELFF
TGTGCCAGCAGTTTAGAGGGGGAGTCGAACACCGGGGAGCTGTTTTTT
>TRBJ2-7|NA|TRBD1|TRBV5-8
CASSLEDRGTYEQYF
TGTGCCAGCAGCTTGGAGGACAGGGGAACCTACGAGCAGTACTTC
>TRBJ2-3|NA|TRBD2|TRBV15
CATGRAGVTRTQYF
TGTGCCACCGGAAGAGCGGGAGTGACGCGGACGCAGTATTTT
>TRBJ1-2|NA|NA|TRBV6-5
CASSYRKESSLNYGYTF
TGTGCCAGCAGTTACCGAAAAGAGAGTAGTTTAAACTATGGCTACACCTTC
>TRBJ2-3|NA|TRBD1|TRBV5-1
CASSTDRAPGTDTQYF
TGCGCCAGCAGCACCGACAGGGCCCCTGGCACAGATACGCAGTATTTT
>TRBJ1-4|few|NA|TRBV30
CAWSLTPATNEKLFF
TGTGCCTGGAGTCTCACCCCTGCAACTAATGAAAAACTATTTTTT
>TRBJ2-7|many|NA|TRBV11-2
CASSVPLGSLPRGYEQYF
TGTGCCAGCAGCGTCCCCCTCGGGTCCCTACCCCGAGGCTACGAGCAGTACTTC
>TRBJ2-1|few|TRBD2|TRBV25-1
CASGTRDYGNEQFF
TGTGCCAGCGGTACCCGGGACTACGGCAATGAGCAGTTCTTC
>TRBJ2-2|many|NA|TRBV24-1
CATSDNQGLDGELFF
TGTGCCACCAGTGATAACCAGGGGTTGGACGGGGAGCTGTTTTTT
>TRBJ1-4|NA|NA|TRBV20-1
CSADAWLGSTNEKPFF
TGCAGTGCGGACGCGTGGTTGGGGTCAACTAATGAAAAACCGTTTTTT
>TRBJ2-5|many|TRBD1|TRBV28
CASSPRTGLGETQYF
TGTGCCAGCAGTCCACGGACAGGGCTGGGAGAGACCCAGTACTTC
>TRBJ2-7|many|NA|TRBV20-1
CSARLDRDPEQYF
TGCAGTGCTAGATTGGATCGGGACCCAGAGCAGTACTTC
>TRBJ2-3|few|NA|TRBV19
CASSIGATDTQYF
TGTGCCAGTAGTATAGGAGCCACCGATACGCAGTATTTT
>TRBJ2-1|NA|TRBD2|TRBV19
CASSIGLAGATYNEQFF
TGTGCCAGTAGTATAGGCTTAGCGGGAGCCACCTACAATGAGCAGTTCTTC
>TRBJ2-1|many|NA|TRBV2
CASSESINNEQFF
TGTGCCAGCAGTGAAAGCATCAACAATGAGCAGTTCTTC
>TRBJ2-1|many|NA|TRBV6-5
CASSYSKLAGEQFF
TGTGCCAGCAGTTACTCGAAGCTCGCTGGAGAGCAGTTCTTC
>TRBJ1-6|many|NA|TRBV5-1
CASSFTEPNNSPLHF
TGCGCCAGCAGCTTCACGGAGCCTAATAATTCACCCCTCCACTTT
>TRBJ2-5|NA|TRBD1|TRBV20-1
CSARDFGRGQETQYF
TGCAGTGCTAGAGATTTCGGCAGGGGGCAAGAGACCCAGTACTTC
>TRBJ2-3|many|TRBD2|TRBV7-9
CASSPLGGSGRDTQYF
TGTGCCAGCTCTCCTCTCGGTGGAAGCGGGAGGGATACGCAGTATTTT
>TRBJ2-5|many|TRBD1|TRBV28
CASSFSRTGRGLRETQYF
TGTGCCAGCAGTTTTAGCCGGACAGGCAGGGGCCTTAGGGAGACCCAGTACTTC
>TRBJ2-1|many|NA|TRBV6-1
CASSVWRGYEQFF
TGTGCCAGCAGTGTTTGGAGGGGCTATGAGCAGTTCTTC
>TRBJ1-6|NA|NA|TRBV9
CASSVAGELYNSPLHF
TGTGCCAGCAGCGTAGCGGGAGAGTTATATAATTCACCCCTCCACTTT
>TRBJ2-2|NA|NA|TRBV3-1
CASSQEPGRRSGELFF
TGTGCCAGCAGCCAAGAGCCCGGGCGGAGGAGCGGGGAGCTGTTTTTT
>TRBJ1-2|many|NA|TRBV9
CASSVEGGDYGYTF
TGTGCCAGCAGCGTAGAGGGGGGGGACTATGGCTACACCTTC
>TRBJ2-1|few|NA|TRBV28
CASSLVTGTGGEQFF
TGTGCCAGCAGTTTAGTGACAGGGACTGGGGGTGAGCAGTTCTTC
>TRBJ2-3|many|NA|TRBV28
CASTLKVGTDTQYF
TGTGCCAGCACCTTGAAGGTGGGCACAGATACGCAGTATTTT
>TRBJ2-7|few|TRBD1|TRBV29-1
CSVRQGAYEQYF
TGCAGCGTTAGACAGGGTGCATACGAGCAGTACTTC
>TRBJ2-5|many|NA|TRBV29-1
CSVGSVRGETQYF
TGCAGCGTTGGGTCCGTCCGAGGGGAGACCCAGTACTTC
>TRBJ2-5|many|NA|TRBV28
CASKKGGIETQYF
TGTGCCAGCAAAAAAGGGGGGATCGAGACCCAGTACTTC
>TRBJ2-3|NA|TRBD2|TRBV11-3
CASSQLAGAPDTQYF
TGTGCCAGCAGCCAACTAGCGGGAGCCCCAGATACGCAGTATTTT
>TRBJ1-6|few|NA|TRBV3-1
CASSRDPGPLHF
TGTGCCAGCAGCCGTGACCCCGGACCCCTCCACTTT
>TRBJ2-1|NA|TRBD2|TRBV7-8
CASSLGGGIYYNEQFF
TGTGCCAGCAGCTTAGGGGGGGGGATTTACTACAATGAGCAGTTCTTC
>TRBJ1-2|few|TRBD1|TRBV28
CASSLIRTGGYGYTF
TGTGCCAGCAGTTTAATACGGACAGGGGGTTATGGCTACACCTTC
>TRBJ1-2|few|NA|TRBV14
CASSQSSIGGYTF
TGTGCCAGCAGCCAAAGCTCTATCGGCGGCTACACCTTC